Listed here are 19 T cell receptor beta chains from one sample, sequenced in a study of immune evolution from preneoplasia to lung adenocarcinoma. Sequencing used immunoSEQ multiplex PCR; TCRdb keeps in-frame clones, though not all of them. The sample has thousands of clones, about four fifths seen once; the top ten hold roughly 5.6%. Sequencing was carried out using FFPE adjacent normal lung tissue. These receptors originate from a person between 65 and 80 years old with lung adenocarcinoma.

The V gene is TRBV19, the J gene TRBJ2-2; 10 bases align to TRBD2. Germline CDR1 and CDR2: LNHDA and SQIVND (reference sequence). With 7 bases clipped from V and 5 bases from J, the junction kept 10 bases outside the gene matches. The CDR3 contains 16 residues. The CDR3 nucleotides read TGTGCCAGTACCGATAAGACTAGCGGGTATACCGGGGAGCTGTTTTTT. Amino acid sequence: CASTDKTSGYTGELFF.

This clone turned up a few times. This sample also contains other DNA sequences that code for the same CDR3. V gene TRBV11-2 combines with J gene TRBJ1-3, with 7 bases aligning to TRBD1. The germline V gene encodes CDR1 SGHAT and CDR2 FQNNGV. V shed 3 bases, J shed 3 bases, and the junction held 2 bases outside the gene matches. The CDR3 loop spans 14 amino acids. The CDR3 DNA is TGTGCCAGCAGCTTCGGGACAGATGGAAACACCATATATTTT. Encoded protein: CASSFGTDGNTIYF.

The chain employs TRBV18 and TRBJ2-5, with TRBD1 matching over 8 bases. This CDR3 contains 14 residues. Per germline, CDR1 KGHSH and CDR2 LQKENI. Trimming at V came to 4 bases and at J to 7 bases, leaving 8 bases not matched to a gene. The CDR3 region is CASSLNQGAGTQYF. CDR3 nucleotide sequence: TGTGCCAGCTCACTCAACCAGGGGGCTGGGACCCAGTACTTC.

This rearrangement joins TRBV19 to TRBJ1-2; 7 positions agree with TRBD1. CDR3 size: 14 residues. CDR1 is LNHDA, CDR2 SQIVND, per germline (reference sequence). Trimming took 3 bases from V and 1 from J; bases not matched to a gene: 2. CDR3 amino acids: CASSIPGGNYGYTF. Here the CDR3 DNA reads TGTGCCAGTAGTATTCCAGGGGGTAACTATGGCTACACCTTC. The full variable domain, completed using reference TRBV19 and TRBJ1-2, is DGGITQSPKYLFRKEGQNVTLSCEQNLNHDAMYWYRQDPGQGLRLIYYSQIVNDFQKGDIAEGYSVSREKKESFPLTVTSAQKNPTAFYLCASSIPGGNYGYTFGSGTRLTVV.

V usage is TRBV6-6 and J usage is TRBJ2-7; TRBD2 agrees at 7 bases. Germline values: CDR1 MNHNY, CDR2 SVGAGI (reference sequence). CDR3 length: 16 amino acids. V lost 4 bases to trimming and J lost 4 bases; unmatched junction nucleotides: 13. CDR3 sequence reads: CASSSPRTSRGYEQYF. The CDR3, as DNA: TGTGCCAGCAGTTCCCCGAGGACTAGTCGGGGGTACGAGCAGTACTTC.

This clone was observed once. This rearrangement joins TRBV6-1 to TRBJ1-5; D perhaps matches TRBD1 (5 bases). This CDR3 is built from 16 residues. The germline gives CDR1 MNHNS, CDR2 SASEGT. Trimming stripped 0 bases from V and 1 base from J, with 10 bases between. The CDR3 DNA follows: TGTGCCAGCAGTGAAGCGGGGGAGGAGAGCAATCAGCCCCAGCATTTT. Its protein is CASSEAGEESNQPQHF.

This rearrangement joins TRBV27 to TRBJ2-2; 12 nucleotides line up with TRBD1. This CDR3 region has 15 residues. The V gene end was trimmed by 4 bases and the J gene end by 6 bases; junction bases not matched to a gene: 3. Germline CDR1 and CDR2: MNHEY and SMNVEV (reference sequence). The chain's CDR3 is CASSWGTGGSGELFF. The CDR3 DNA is TGTGCCAGCAGTTGGGGGACAGGGGGCTCCGGGGAGCTGTTTTTT.

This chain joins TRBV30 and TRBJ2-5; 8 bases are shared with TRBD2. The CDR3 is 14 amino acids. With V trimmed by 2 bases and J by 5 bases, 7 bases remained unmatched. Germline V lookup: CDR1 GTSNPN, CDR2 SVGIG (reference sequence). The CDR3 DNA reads TGTGCCTGGAGTACCGGGGGGGCCGGGGAGACCCAGTACTTC. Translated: CAWSTGGAGETQYF.

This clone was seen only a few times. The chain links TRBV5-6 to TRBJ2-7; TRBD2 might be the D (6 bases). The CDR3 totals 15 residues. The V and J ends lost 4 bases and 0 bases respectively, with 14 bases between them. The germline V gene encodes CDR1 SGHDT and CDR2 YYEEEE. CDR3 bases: TGTGCCAGCAGCGGGCGGGGACTCCTCTCCTACGAGCAGTACTTC. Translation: CASSGRGLLSYEQYF.

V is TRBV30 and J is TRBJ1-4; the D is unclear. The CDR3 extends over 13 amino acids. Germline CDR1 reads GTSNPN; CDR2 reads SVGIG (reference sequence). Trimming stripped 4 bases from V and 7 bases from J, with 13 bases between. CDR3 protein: CAWKTGGGEKLFF. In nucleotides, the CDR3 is TGTGCCTGGAAAACCGGAGGTGGTGAAAAACTGTTTTTT.

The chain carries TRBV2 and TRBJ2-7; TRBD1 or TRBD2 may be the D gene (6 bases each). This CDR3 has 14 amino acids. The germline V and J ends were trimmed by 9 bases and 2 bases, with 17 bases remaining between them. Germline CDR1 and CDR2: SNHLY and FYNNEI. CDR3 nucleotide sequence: TGTGCCAGTCGGGGGCCCTCCCCCACCTACGAGCAGTACTTC. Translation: CASRGPSPTYEQYF.

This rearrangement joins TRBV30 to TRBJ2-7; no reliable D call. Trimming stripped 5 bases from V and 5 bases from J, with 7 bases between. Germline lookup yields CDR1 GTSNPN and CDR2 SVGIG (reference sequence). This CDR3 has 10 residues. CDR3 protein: CAWGGNEQYF. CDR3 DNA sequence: TGTGCCTGGGGTGGGAACGAGCAGTACTTC. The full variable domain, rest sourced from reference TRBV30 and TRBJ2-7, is SQTIHQWPATLVQPVGSPLSLECTVEGTSNPNLYWYRQAAGRGLQLLFYSVGIGQISSEVPQNLSASRPQDRQFILSSKKLLLSDSGFYLCAWGGNEQYFGPGTRLTVT.

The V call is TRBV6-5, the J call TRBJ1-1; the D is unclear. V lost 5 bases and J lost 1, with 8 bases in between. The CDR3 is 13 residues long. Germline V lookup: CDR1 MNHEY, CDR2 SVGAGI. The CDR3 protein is CASSPNKNTEAFF. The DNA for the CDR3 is TGTGCCAGCAGTCCTAACAAGAACACTGAAGCTTTCTTT.

As DNA, the CDR3 is TGTGCCAGCTCCCCCAGGGATAGGGGAGAGACCCAGTACTTC. This encodes CASSPRDRGETQYF. The rearrangement joins TRBV18 to TRBJ2-5; D possibly corresponds to TRBD1 (5 bases). The CDR3 has 14 residues. V lost 6 bases and J lost 4, with 15 bases in between. Germline loops: CDR1 KGHSH, CDR2 LQKENI.

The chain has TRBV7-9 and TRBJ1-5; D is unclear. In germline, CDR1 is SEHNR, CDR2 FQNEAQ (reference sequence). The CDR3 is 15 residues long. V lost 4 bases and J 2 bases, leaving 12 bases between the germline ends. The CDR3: CASSSDRTGNQPQHF. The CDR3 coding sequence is TGTGCCAGCAGCTCCGACCGGACTGGCAATCAGCCCCAGCATTTT.

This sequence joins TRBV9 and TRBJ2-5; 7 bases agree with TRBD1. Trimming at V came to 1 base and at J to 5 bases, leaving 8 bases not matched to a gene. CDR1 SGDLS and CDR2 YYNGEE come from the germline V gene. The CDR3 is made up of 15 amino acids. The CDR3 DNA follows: TGTGCCAGCAGCGTATTCTCGGGCAGGGGGGAGACCCAGTACTTC. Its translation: CASSVFSGRGETQYF.

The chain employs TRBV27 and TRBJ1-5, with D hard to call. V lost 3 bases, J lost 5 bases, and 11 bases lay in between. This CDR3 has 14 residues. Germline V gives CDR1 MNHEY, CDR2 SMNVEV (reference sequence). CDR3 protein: CASSLGGLHQPQHF. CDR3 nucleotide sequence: TGTGCCAGCAGTTTGGGAGGGCTCCATCAGCCCCAGCATTTT.

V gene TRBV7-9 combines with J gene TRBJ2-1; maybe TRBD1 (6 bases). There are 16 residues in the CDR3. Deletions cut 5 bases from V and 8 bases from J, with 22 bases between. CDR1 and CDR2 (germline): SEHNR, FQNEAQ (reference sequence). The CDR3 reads CASSHTGKGGWDEQFF. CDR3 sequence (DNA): TGTGCCAGCAGCCACACAGGGAAGGGTGGTTGGGATGAGCAGTTCTTC.

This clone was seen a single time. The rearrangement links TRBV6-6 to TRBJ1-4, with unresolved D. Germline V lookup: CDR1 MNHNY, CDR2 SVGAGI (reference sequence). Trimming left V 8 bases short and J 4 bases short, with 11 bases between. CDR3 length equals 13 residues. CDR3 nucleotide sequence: TGTGCCAGCCTCGACTCGATTAATGAAAAACTGTTTTTT. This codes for CASLDSINEKLFF.